The text below deals with one T cell receptor beta chain. Its target is not known. This entry comes from a study of cytomegalovirus exposure and HLA in healthy donors. Study observations and caveats: Follow-up analysis later connected one missense variant in DCLRE1C with trimming of TCR beta V- and J-genes. Cytomegalovirus association was listed for approximately 160 TCR beta chains.

Amplification used 60 Vbeta primers and 13 Jbeta primers. The assay was immunoSEQ multiplex PCR, and TCRdb's table has in-frame clones only and misses some. The table records about 200,000 clones, 75% to 90% of them present only once. Samples came from healthy bone marrow donors. CDR1 LNHDA and CDR2 SQIVND come from the germline V gene (reference sequence). Trimming at V came to 10 bases and at J to 5 bases, leaving 6 bases not matched to a gene. This CDR3 has 12 residues. This chain joins TRBV19 and TRBJ1-1, with 8 positions matching TRBD1. Sequencing was carried out using PBMCs. The TCR comes from a woman aged 25 to 39 in good health and CMV-seronegative. CDR3 nucleotide sequence: TGTGCCACCAGGGGGCCCGGGACTGAAGCTTTCTTT. This codes for CATRGPGTEAFF.